Here is one TCR beta chain with its context. Its target is unknown. This specimen belongs to a study of T cells after yellow fever vaccination. General study points: A faster peak, day 5 versus 15, was reached by the weaker secondary response.

From germline, CDR1 is SGHNT and CDR2 YENEEA. The CDR3 is made up of 13 amino acids. The J segment lost 8 bases and the V segment lost 5 bases, leaving 3 bases of the junction unmatched. TCRdb called the 5' RACE reads again in MiXCR, with one record for every CDR3 protein. The data show under 250,000 distinct CDR3 sequences, approximately 3.3% seen once. The sequences come from CD4+ T cells sorted from PBMCs, collected 10 days after the yellow fever booster vaccination. This receptor was taken from a man aged 18 to 30 who received the YFV17D yellow fever vaccine. The rearrangement links TRBV11-3 to TRBJ2-1, with 10 nucleotides matching TRBD1. As DNA, the CDR3 is TGTGCCAGCAGCCGGGACAGGGGAGATGAGCAGTTCTTC. Protein: CASSRDRGDEQFF.